This T cell receptor beta chain was captured by sequencing in a study of blood T cell repertoires in COVID-19 (dated by TCRdb to 2020 to 2021). For context, the study as a whole: The collaborator samples originated in the United States, Italy and Spain and spanned the acute and convalescent phases of COVID-19. The material from the prospective study consisted of cDNA or gDNA derived from T cells, B-cell-depleted T cells, or PBMCs. The dataset comprised deeply sampled blood TCRbeta repertoires from subjects exposed to, actively infected with, or recovered from COVID-19. A freely available public database, intended as a resource for researchers studying the immune response to SARS-CoV-2, is where the repertoires were released. The samples were drawn from two sources: the first 160 participants of the ongoing ImmuneRACE study, and 1,000 to 1,500 subjects contributed by 6 global collaborators. A de-identified subject ID, COVID-19 status, age in years and sex were almost always included in the sample metadata. Where available, HLA class I and class II types were obtained from metadata supplied by the sample provider rather than from assay-based typing.

Results the study describes overall, beyond this receptor: Clinical and demographic metadata were provided uncurated, with the amount varying by source and participant.

This clone appeared once. The antigen it binds to is not known. It has no much larger one-base neighbor in the sample; base qualities were not kept. The immunoSEQ Assay, a bias-controlled multiplex PCR, was used to amplify TCRbeta CDR3 regions from genomic DNA. The original methods were these. The number of nucleated cells in each sample was estimated from the amplification of reference gene primers within the assay. To quantify the absolute abundance of each unique TCRbeta CDR3 rearrangement, sequence reads were collapsed and filtered. For each sample, productive Simpson clonality was calculated as the square root of Simpson's diversity index across productive rearrangements. Entries here come from immuneACCESS through TCRdb and include only in-frame sequences with V and J called. Some clones fail to appear in such tables; in the studies checked, an unresolved V gene covers under half of the shortfall, and the cause of the remainder is unknown. V, J and clone size are those of that table, while D and trimming were read from the DNA. This sample holds 140,000 to 150,000 clones; about nine tenths were observed only once. Together, the top ten hold 4.3% of the sample.

The CDR3, cysteine through phenylalanine, is 14 amino acids long. Only CDR3 DNA remains: 42 bases, in frame from the first base. V and J are truncated by 7 bases and 5 bases respectively, leaving an intervening sequence of 16 bases. The CDR1 and CDR2 encoded by the germline V gene are SGHRS and YFSETQ. Participants in the prospective study were aged roughly 18 to 100 years, lived in 20 to 30 United States geographic areas, and enrolled through a virtual design. In the prospective study, participants were assigned to cohorts based on the clinical history participants reported in a screening survey and a study questionnaire. Recovered participants in ImmuneRACE Cohort 3 were defined as having two consecutive negative NP/OP PCR tests, clearance from a healthcare professional, or resolution of symptoms. Each participant in the prospective study had whole blood, serum and a nasopharyngeal or oropharyngeal swab collected by mobile phlebotomists. Over a roughly 2-month period, participants in the prospective study had the option of providing additional blood draws and questionnaires. Blood samples from the prospective study were shipped frozen or at room temperature prior to DNA extraction.

This TCR derives from a man aged 50 to 59 who had recovered from COVID-19. The chain employs TRBV5-1 and TRBJ2-1; the D region possibly corresponds to TRBD2 (6 bases align). The sequenced sample was PBMCs or T cells enriched from blood (not recorded which). The CDR3 here reads CASSLGGDDNEQFF. The DNA sequence follows: TGCGCCAGCTCGCTAGGCGGGGATGACAATGAGCAGTTCTTC.